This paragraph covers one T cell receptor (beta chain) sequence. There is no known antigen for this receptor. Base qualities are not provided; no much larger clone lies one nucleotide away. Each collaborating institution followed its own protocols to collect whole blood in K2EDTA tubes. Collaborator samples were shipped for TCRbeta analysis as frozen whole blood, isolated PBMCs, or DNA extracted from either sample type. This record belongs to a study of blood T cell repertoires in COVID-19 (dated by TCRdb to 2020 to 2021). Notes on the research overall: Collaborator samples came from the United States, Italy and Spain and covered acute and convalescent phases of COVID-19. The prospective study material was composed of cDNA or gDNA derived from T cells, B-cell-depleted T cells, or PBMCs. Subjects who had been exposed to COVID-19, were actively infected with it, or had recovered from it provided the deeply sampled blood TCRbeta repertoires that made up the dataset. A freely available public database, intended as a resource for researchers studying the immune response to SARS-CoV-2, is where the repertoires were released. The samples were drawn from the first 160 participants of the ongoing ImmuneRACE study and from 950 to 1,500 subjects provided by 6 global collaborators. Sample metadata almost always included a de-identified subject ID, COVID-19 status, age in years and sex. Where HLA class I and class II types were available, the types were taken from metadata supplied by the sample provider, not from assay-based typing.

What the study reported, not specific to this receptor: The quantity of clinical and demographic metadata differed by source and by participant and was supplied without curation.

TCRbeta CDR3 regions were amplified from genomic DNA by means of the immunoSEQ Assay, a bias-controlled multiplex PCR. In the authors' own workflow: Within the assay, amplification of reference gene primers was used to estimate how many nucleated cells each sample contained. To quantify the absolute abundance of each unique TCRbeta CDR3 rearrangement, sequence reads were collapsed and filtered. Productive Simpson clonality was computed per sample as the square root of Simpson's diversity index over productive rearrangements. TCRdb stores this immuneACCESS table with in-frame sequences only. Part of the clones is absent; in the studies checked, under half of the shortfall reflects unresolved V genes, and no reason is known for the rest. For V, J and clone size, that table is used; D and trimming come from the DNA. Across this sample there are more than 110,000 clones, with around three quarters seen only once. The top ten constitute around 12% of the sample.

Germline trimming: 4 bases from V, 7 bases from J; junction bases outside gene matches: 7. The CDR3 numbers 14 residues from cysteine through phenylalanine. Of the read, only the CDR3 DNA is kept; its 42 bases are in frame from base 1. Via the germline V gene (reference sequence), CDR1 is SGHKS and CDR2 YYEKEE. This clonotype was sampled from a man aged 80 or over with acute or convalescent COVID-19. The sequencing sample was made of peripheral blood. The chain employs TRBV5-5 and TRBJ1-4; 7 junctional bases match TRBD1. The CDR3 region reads CASSMGQLTEKLFF. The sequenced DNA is TGTGCCAGCAGCATGGGACAGCTAACTGAAAAACTGTTTTTT.